This T cell receptor (beta chain) was sequenced in a study of glioma-infiltrating T cells. Study-level findings and limits: Gliomas, especially low-grade, showed above-expected tissue-blood divergence; non-neoplastic patients showed below. A blood CDR3 motif signature was depleted in highly divergent patients.

TCR alpha and beta CDR3 regions were amplified from RNA using iRepertoire nested multiplex PCR. Input was roughly 85-450 ng of tissue mRNA or PBMC total RNA. TCRdb analysed the multiplex PCR reads with MiXCR anew, one entry per CDR3 protein. The table lists 300,000 to 400,000 distinct CDR3 sequences, less than 50% of them singletons. This clonotype was recorded a few times. Antigen specificity is unknown. The V and J ends lost 5 bases and 3 bases respectively, with 10 bases between them. The CDR3 length is 14 residues. Looked up from germline, CDR1 is SGHTA and CDR2 is FQGNSA. The source of this sequence is a human donor with low-grade glioma or glioblastoma, undergoing nonglioma brain surgery, or in good health (not recorded which). The chain links TRBV7-2 to TRBJ1-4, with D maybe TRBD1 (5 bases). Sequencing was performed on glioma tissue, nonneoplastic brain tissue, or PBMCs (not recorded which). The CDR3 DNA sequence: TGTGCCAGCAGCGCAGGGTTTTCTAATGAAAAACTGTTTTTT. It specifies CASSAGFSNEKLFF.